These 2 T cell receptor beta chains share one sample of origin, sequenced in a study of T-cell memory formation after mild COVID-19. Using its own MiXCR run on the 5' RACE reads, TCRdb lists one record per CDR3 protein. The sample contains 90,000 to 120,000 distinct CDR3 sequences, under 15% of which appear only once. The sequencing input was PBMCs or a T cell subset sorted from them (not recorded which). The receptors were gathered from a man younger than 35 who had mild COVID-19 (a few samples of this study predate the infection). Cell type and time point are not known.

This clonotype was detected many times. A junction end diverges from the germline sequence, so it may reflect a read error. V gene TRBV18 combines with J gene TRBJ2-2, with 12 nucleotides matching TRBD2. The CDR3 runs to 18 residues. Germline-derived CDR1 and CDR2 are KGHSH and LQKENI. CDR3 in DNA: TGTGCCACCTCACCGACTAGCGGGGGATCTTTGAACACCGGGGAGCTGTTTTTT. Its protein product is CATSPTSGGSLNTGELFF.

There are many counts of this clonotype. The V gene is TRBV27, the J gene TRBJ2-1; D may be TRBD1 or TRBD2 (5 bases each). From germline, CDR1 is MNHEY and CDR2 SMNVEV (reference sequence). There are 14 residues in the CDR3. Between the trimmed V and J ends, which lost 8 bases and 3 bases, there was a span of 14 bases. The CDR3, as DNA: TGTGCCAGCGGAATCGGGACGTACTACAATGAGCAGTTCTTC. Translating it yields CASGIGTYYNEQFF.